This is a list of T cell receptor beta chains from one sample in a study of graft-versus-host responses after intestinal transplantation. Here immunoSEQ multiplex PCR was the method, and the copy in TCRdb shows in-frame clones only, minus some. In the table there are some 83,000 clones, 91% of which are singletons. These receptors lack a known antigen. This specimen was unstimulated CD4+ T cells sorted from spleen or lymph node cells, taken before intestinal transplant. The origin of the receptors is a human donor who received an intestinal transplant. Each CDR3 is given with its conserved first and last residue.

j_gene | v_gene | CDR3aa
TRBJ2-2 | TRBV11-2 | CASSLRGVELFF
TRBJ2-3 | TRBV10-2 | CASGDSGGITDTQYF
TRBJ1-1 | TRBV19 | CASKTGNTEAFF
TRBJ1-1 | TRBV5-1 | CASSLTTVNTEAFF
TRBJ1-2 | TRBV6-5 | CASSSPGQGASYGYTF
TRBJ1-1 | TRBV29-1 | CSVLGLQVNTEAFF
TRBJ1-5 | TRBV19 | CATEGQGLTQPQHF
TRBJ2-7 | TRBV6-5 | CASSSGGTYEQYF
TRBJ1-2 | TRBV10-1 | CASSEWGHFNGYTF
TRBJ2-3 | TRBV5-6 | CASSLYASGGITDTQYF
TRBJ1-2 | TRBV19 | CASSIVSGSGYGYTF
TRBJ2-3 | TRBV7-2 | CASSSLSAGGLAAQYF
TRBJ2-7 | TRBV25-1 | CASSDIGGPLTYEQYF
TRBJ1-1 | TRBV6-6 | CASSYRGRTEAFF
TRBJ1-3 | TRBV7-8 | CASSPRQFSGNTIYF
TRBJ2-7 | TRBV27 | CASSPTGHYEQYF
TRBJ2-3 | TRBV9 | CASSVRATDTQYF
TRBJ2-7 | TRBV7-2 | CASSLKGGDYEQYF
TRBJ1-2 | TRBV7-9 | CASSFTTNYGYTF
TRBJ1-2 | TRBV5-1 | CASSSGTPYNYGYTF
TRBJ2-1 | TRBV7-2 | CASSLRRGLQWYEQFF
TRBJ2-1 | TRBV5-4 | CASSLETSGEQFF
TRBJ2-1 | TRBV11-3 | CASSSGYRGSSYNEQFF